Below are 22 T cell receptor beta chains sequenced from a single sample in a study of T cells expressing NK-cell markers. TCRdb re-analyzed the 5' RACE reads; it lists each CDR3 protein once, without DNA. The listing records 350,000 to 450,000 distinct CDR3 sequences. Input material: blood T cells: a sorted CD56 or NKG2C T cell subset, CD4+ or CD8+ T cells, or bulk PBMC T cells (not recorded which). These receptors were obtained from a man aged 18-69 years in good health.

The V call is TRBV5-1, the J call TRBJ2-1; TCRdb lists TRBD2, though no DNA is available to test this call. CDR3 length: 17 residues. Germline V gene lookup returns CDR1 SGHRS and CDR2 YFSETQ. This chain's CDR3 is CASSLALAGGDYNEQFF.

The chain uses TRBV10-2 and TRBJ2-7; TCRdb designates TRBD2, a call that cannot be tested without DNA. The CDR3 is 18 amino acids. Germline lookup yields CDR1 WSHSY and CDR2 SAAADI. CDR3 loop: CASRGLAGGPKSNYEQYF.

This chain connects TRBV12-3 or TRBV12-4 to TRBJ2-6. The CDR3 loop spans 17 amino acids. CDR3 sequence reads: CASSLRSRGTGANVLTF.

The chain is built from TRBV6-4 and TRBJ2-1; TCRdb's D call, TRBD1, is unchecked because there is no DNA. The germline V gene has CDR1 MRHNA and CDR2 SNTAGT. The CDR3 is 16 residues long. The CDR3 loop reads CASSDSWGPPYNEQFF.

V gene TRBV2 combines with J gene TRBJ1-5. The CDR3 extends over 15 amino acids. The germline V gene has CDR1 SNHLY and CDR2 FYNNEI. The CDR3 protein is CASRPGLFSNQPQHF.

The chain joins TRBV6-5 to TRBJ1-4; TCRdb gives TRBD1 as the D gene, but with no DNA this cannot be confirmed. In germline, CDR1 is MNHEY, CDR2 SVGAGI. The CDR3 runs 15 residues. The CDR3 protein is CASSYSRGVFEKLFF.

The chain has TRBV11-2 and TRBJ2-5; the D gene TCRdb calls, TRBD2, cannot be checked with no DNA. Germline V gives CDR1 SGHAT, CDR2 FQNNGV. The CDR3 covers 16 residues. CDR3 sequence: CASSLGLAVVQETQYF.

This rearrangement joins TRBV12-3 or TRBV12-4 to TRBJ1-5; TCRdb calls TRBD1, which cannot be checked without DNA. The length of the CDR3 is 13 residues. CDR3 amino acids: CASSSTGNQPQHF.

This rearrangement joins TRBV9 to TRBJ2-1; absent DNA, TCRdb's TRBD2 call cannot be checked. The CDR3 is made up of 16 amino acids. Germline assignment: CDR1 SGDLS and CDR2 YYNGEE. CDR3 residues: CASSGPGTSVRNEQFF.

The chain uses TRBV2 and TRBJ2-7; TCRdb outputs TRBD1, but without DNA this stays unchecked. The CDR3 runs to 14 residues. The germline V gene encodes CDR1 SNHLY and CDR2 FYNNEI. CDR3 residues: CASSDRTPRGEQYF.

The rearrangement uses TRBV6-2 or TRBV6-3 and TRBJ2-1; the TCRdb D gene call, TRBD2, has no DNA to confirm it. Germline CDR1 MNHEY, CDR2 SVGEGT. The CDR3 runs to 15 residues. The CDR3 sequence is CASSLLGTRSNEQFF.

This chain connects TRBV5-6 to TRBJ2-5; no DNA is available, so the TRBD1 call from TCRdb remains unchecked. CDR3 length: 13 residues. CDR1 SGHDT and CDR2 YYEEEE come from the germline V gene. CDR3: CASRPGFQETQYF.

The V call is TRBV5-1, the J call TRBJ1-1; TCRdb's D gene call, TRBD1, goes unchecked for lack of DNA. The CDR3 is 15 residues long. Germline V CDR1 and CDR2: SGHRS, YFSETQ. CDR3 region: CASSLEGGERTEAFF.

This chain uses TRBV27 with TRBJ1-4; no DNA is available, so the TRBD1 call from TCRdb remains unchecked. This CDR3 is built from 15 residues. Germline V CDR1 and CDR2: MNHEY, SMNVEV (reference sequence). CDR3 protein: CASSPRGLMREKLFF. Based on the CDR3 plus reference TRBV27 and TRBJ1-4, the full variable domain is EAQVTQNPRYLITVTGKKLTVTCSQNMNHEYMSWYRQDPGLGLRQIYYSMNVEVTDKGDVPEGYKVSRKEKRNFPLILESPSPNQTSLYFCASSPRGLMREKLFFGSGTQLSVL.

This chain joins TRBV5-1 and TRBJ2-1; TCRdb's D call, TRBD2, is unchecked because there is no DNA. CDR3 size: 16 residues. Looked up from germline, CDR1 is SGHRS and CDR2 is YFSETQ. CDR3 protein: CASSLVAGGSYNEQFF.

The chain uses TRBV20-1 and TRBJ1-2; without DNA, the TCRdb call of TRBD1 cannot be checked. CDR3 length: 15 amino acids. In germline, CDR1 is DFQATT, CDR2 SNEGSKA (reference sequence). The CDR3 protein is CSAVWGQGLNYGYTF.

This chain joins TRBV2 and TRBJ2-7; the TRBD1 assignment by TCRdb is unverifiable without DNA. The CDR3 has 15 residues. The germline CDR1 and CDR2 sequences are SNHLY and FYNNEI. The CDR3 here is CASSERGILGREQYF.

This rearrangement joins TRBV3-1 to TRBJ2-6. The CDR3 extends over 17 amino acids. The germline CDR1 and CDR2 sequences are LGHDT and YNNKEL (reference sequence). This CDR3 is CASSQDLGRSGANVLTF.

This chain links TRBV18 with TRBJ2-3; TCRdb outputs TRBD2, but without DNA this stays unchecked. The CDR3 contains 14 residues. From germline, CDR1 is KGHSH and CDR2 LQKENI. The CDR3 loop reads CASSPSGSTDTQYF.

The genes are TRBV5-6 and TRBJ1-5; as DNA is missing, the TRBD1 call by TCRdb cannot be tested. Germline V gene data show CDR1 as SGHDT and CDR2 as YYEEEE. The CDR3 contains 18 residues. CDR3 protein: CASSLSRGGFRSNQPQHF.

The gene calls are TRBV5-5 and TRBJ2-5; no DNA is available, so the TRBD2 call from TCRdb remains unchecked. Germline V gene data show CDR1 as SGHKS and CDR2 as YYEKEE (reference sequence). The CDR3 runs 15 residues. The CDR3 sequence: CASSSRYSGQETQYF.

The chain couples TRBV5-6 to TRBJ2-5; TCRdb's D call, TRBD2, is unchecked because there is no DNA. There are 13 residues in the CDR3. The germline V gene encodes CDR1 SGHDT and CDR2 YYEEEE. The CDR3 is CASLQTSGETQYF.